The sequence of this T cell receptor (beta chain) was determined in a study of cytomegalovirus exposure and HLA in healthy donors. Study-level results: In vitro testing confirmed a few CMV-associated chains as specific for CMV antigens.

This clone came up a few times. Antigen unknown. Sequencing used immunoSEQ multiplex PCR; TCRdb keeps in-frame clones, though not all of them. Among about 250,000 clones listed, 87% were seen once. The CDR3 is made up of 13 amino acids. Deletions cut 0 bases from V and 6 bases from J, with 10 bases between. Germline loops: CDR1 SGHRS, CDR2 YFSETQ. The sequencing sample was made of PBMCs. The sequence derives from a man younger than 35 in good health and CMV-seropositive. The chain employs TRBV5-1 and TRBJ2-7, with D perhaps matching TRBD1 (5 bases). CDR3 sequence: CASSLGGTTEQYF. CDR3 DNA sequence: TGCGCCAGCAGCTTGGGGGGCACCACCGAGCAGTACTTC. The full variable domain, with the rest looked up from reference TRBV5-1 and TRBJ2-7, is KAGVTQTPRYLIKTRGQQVTLSCSPISGHRSVSWYQQTPGQGLQFLFEYFSETQRNKGNFPGRFSGRQFSNSRSEMNVSTLELGDSALYLCASSLGGTTEQYFGPGTRLTVT.